This T cell receptor beta chain is drawn from a study of cytomegalovirus exposure and HLA in healthy donors. Study as a whole: In terms of ancestry, the Caucasian-associated cluster contained more than 65% of the roughly 400 genotyped donors.

The CDR3 is 14 residues long. Germline V gives CDR1 MNHEY, CDR2 SMNVEV (reference sequence). The V and J ends lost 0 bases and 2 bases respectively, with 8 bases between them. PCR amplification relied on 60 Vbeta primers (plus 13 Jbeta primers). Measured with immunoSEQ multiplex PCR; TCRdb has only the in-frame clones, and not every one. The sample records roughly 140,000 clones, 70% to 75% being singletons. The source of this sequence is a human donor in good health. The rearrangement joins TRBV27 to TRBJ2-7; maybe TRBD1 (5 bases). Source material: PBMCs. The CDR3 spells CASSLSHRTYEQYF. The CDR3, as DNA: TGTGCCAGCAGTTTATCACACAGGACCTACGAGCAGTACTTC.